This TCR beta chain is from a study of regulatory T cells in long-lasting Graves disease. The time point: persistent/refractory GD, antithyroid drugs over 5 years with positive TRAb. RNA isolated from PBMCs was used to make the TCR library. CDR1 and CDR2 (germline): DFQATT, SNEGSKA (reference sequence). The CDR3 loop spans 15 amino acids. V was clipped by 0 bases and J by 8 bases; unmatched bases: 9. Study-wide results and limits: TRBV28, TRBJ1-2 and TRBJ2-5 were favored in persistent disease. A greater number of public clonotypes (fewer than 3,000) was shared by persistent patients than by new patients (about 890).

This clonotype was detected only a few times. The antigen remains undetermined. Investigators prepared the TCR beta libraries by applying iRepertoire HTBI primers and Arm-PCR of CDR3 regions. Using its own MiXCR run on the multiplex PCR reads, TCRdb lists one record per CDR3 protein. The data show about 420,000 distinct CDR3 sequences, around 24% seen once. This TCR came from a female donor with Graves disease. The sample in question was peripheral blood mononuclear cells (PBMCs), obtained when the disease was refractory, from a patient treated with antithyroid drugs. The chain carries TRBV20-1 and TRBJ1-1, with TRBD1 matching over 10 bases. The CDR3 DNA is TGCAGTGCTAGAGACCCGACAGGGGGCGAGGCGGAAGCTTTCTTT. It specifies CSARDPTGGEAEAFF.